This T cell receptor beta chain comes out of a study of TIL therapy for anti-PD-1-resistant metastatic lung cancer. Overall study context: Median patient age was 54, ranging roughly 38-85 years. Whole-study findings and limits: This highly selected cohort may not generalize to typical lung cancer patients.

Time point specified: pre-treatment sample, taken before nivolumab and TIL therapy. Most excised metastases sampled were pleural nodules or supraclavicular lymph nodes. Patients then received nivolumab; progressors got lymphodepletion, TIL and IL-2. Remarks on this clone: Its antigen is still unknown.

The CDR3 runs to 16 residues. Germline CDR1 reads MDHEN; CDR2 reads SYDVKM. V lost 4 bases to trimming and J lost 0 bases; unmatched junction nucleotides: 6. Sequencing used immunoSEQ v3. Survey-level samples got approximately 2.1 million read pairs; deep-level samples got about 5-6.5 million. The method was immunoSEQ multiplex PCR; TCRdb's version includes in-frame clones alone and lacks a portion of them. The sample records approximately 92,000 clones, just over 65% being singletons. The source is a person aged 30 to 80 with non-small cell lung cancer. This rearrangement joins TRBV28 to TRBJ2-7; 10 bases fit TRBD1. Material: tumor tissue, obtained at baseline. The CDR3 DNA reads as TGTGCCAGCAGTTCATCCGGGACAGGGGACTCCTACGAGCAGTACTTC. As protein: CASSSSGTGDSYEQYF.